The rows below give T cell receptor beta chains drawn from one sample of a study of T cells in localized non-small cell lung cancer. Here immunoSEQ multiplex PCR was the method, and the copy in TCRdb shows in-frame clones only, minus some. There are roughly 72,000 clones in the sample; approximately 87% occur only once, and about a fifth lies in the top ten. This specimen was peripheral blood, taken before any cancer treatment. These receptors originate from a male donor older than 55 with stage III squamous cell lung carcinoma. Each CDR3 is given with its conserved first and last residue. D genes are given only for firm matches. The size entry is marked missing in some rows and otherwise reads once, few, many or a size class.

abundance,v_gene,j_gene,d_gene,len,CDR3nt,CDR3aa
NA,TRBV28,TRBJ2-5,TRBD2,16,TGTGCCAGCAGTTTGACTAGCGGGGGGGGTCAAGAGACCCAGTACTTC,CASSLTSGGGQETQYF
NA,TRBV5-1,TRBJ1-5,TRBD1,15,TGCGCCAGCAGCCCCCGGGACAGGGGCAATCAGCCCCAGCATTTT,CASSPRDRGNQPQHF
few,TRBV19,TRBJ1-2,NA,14,TGTGCCAGTAGTCCCACCGGGACCTCCGGTGGCTACACCTTC,CASSPTGTSGGYTF
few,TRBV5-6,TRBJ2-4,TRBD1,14,TGTGCCAGCAGCGAATGGACAGGTCAAAACATTCAGTACTTC,CASSEWTGQNIQYF
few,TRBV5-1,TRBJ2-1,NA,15,TGCGCCAGCAGCTTAAGGGACACCCGCTACAATGAGCAGTTCTTC,CASSLRDTRYNEQFF
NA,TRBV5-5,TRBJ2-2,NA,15,TGTGCCAGCAGCTTGGCGGGGGTTTCCAGCGGGGAGCTGTTTTTT,CASSLAGVSSGELFF
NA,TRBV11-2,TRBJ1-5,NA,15,TGTGCCAGCAGTTTACAGGGTTTTGGCAATCAGCCCCAGCATTTT,CASSLQGFGNQPQHF
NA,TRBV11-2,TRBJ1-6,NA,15,TGTGCCAGCAGCTTAAACTTGCGGGGGCTTTCACCCCTCCACTTT,CASSLNLRGLSPLHF
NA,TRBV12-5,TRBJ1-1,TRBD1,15,TGTGCTAGTGGTTACGACGACAGGGCGGGCACTGAAGCTTTCTTT,CASGYDDRAGTEAFF
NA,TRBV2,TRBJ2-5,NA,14,TGTGCCAGCGAGCCAGCACAGGCAGAAGAGACCCAGTACTTC,CASEPAQAEETQYF
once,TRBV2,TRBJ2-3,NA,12,TGTGCCAGCAAGTTGACCACAGATACGCAGTATTTT,CASKLTTDTQYF
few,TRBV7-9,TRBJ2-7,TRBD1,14,TGTGCCAGCAGCTCCCGGGACAGGGTCTACGAGCAGTACTTC,CASSSRDRVYEQYF
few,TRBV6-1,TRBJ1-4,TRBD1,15,TGTGCCAGCAGTCCAACAGGGGGACGTGGAGAAAAACTGTTTTTT,CASSPTGGRGEKLFF
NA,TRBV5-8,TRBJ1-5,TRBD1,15,TGTGCCAGCAAATACAGGGGGCTTGGCAATCAGCCCCAGCATTTT,CASKYRGLGNQPQHF
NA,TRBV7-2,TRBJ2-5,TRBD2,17,TGTGCCAGCAGCCCGCCGGGACTAGCGGGGGGGCAAGAGACCCAGTACTTC,CASSPPGLAGGQETQYF
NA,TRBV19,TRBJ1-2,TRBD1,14,TGTGCCAGTACCCGGACAGGGGGGCTTGGTGGCTACACCTTC,CASTRTGGLGGYTF
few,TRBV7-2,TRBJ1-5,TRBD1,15,TGTGCCAGCAGCCAGGGACAGAGTACTAATCAGCCCCAGCATTTT,CASSQGQSTNQPQHF
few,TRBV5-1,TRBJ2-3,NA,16,TGCGCCAGCAGCCCGACCGAAAGGAAGTTCACAGATACGCAGTATTTT,CASSPTERKFTDTQYF
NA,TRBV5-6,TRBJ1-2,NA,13,TGTGCCAGCGGCCGTATGCCGTCCTATGGCTACACCTTC,CASGRMPSYGYTF
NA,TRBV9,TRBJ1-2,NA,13,TGTGCCAGCAGCGTAGGTGGAGGAGGTGGCTACACCTTC,CASSVGGGGGYTF
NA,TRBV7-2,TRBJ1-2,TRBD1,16,TGTGCCAGCAGACGCTCCTTTTTTGAGACAGGGCCGAGCTACACCTTC,CASRRSFFETGPSYTF
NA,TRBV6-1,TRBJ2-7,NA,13,TGTGCCAGCAGTCCTTCGACAGTTTACGAGCAGTACTTC,CASSPSTVYEQYF
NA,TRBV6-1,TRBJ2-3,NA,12,TGTGCCAGCAGTGCCTACACAGATACGCAGTATTTT,CASSAYTDTQYF
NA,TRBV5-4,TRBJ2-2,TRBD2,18,TGTGCCAGCAGCCCCTGGGGACTAGCGGGGGCGAACACCGGGGAGCTGTTTTTT,CASSPWGLAGANTGELFF
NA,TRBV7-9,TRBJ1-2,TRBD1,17,TGTGCCAGCAGCTTAGCGGGACAGCAACCCCCTAACTATGGCTACACCTTC,CASSLAGQQPPNYGYTF
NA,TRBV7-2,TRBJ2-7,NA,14,TGTGCCAGCAGCTTAGCCGGGGGAGCGTACGAGCAGTACTTC,CASSLAGGAYEQYF
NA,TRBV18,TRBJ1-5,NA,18,TGTGCCAGCTCACTGGGACATCTGGGACGGCAACGGAATCAGCCCCAGCATTTT,CASSLGHLGRQRNQPQHF
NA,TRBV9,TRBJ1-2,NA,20,TGTGCCAGCAGCGTAAAGTCCTTGGAGCCCTCCAAACCTTCGGACTATGGCTACACCTTC,CASSVKSLEPSKPSDYGYTF
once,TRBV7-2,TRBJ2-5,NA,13,TGTGCCAGCAGCTCATCCCTCCAAGAGACCCAGTACTTC,CASSSSLQETQYF
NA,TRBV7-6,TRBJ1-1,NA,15,TGTGCCAGCAGCACCACCGGACACTCAGCGACTGAAGCTTTCTTT,CASSTTGHSATEAFF
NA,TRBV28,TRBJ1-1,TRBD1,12,TGTGCCGCCCAGGGGGGGAACACTGAAGCTTTCTTT,CAAQGGNTEAFF
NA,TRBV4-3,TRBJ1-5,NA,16,TGCGCCAGCAGCCAAGATTTTCAGTTTAGCAATCAGCCCCAGCATTTT,CASSQDFQFSNQPQHF
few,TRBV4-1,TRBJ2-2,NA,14,TGCGCCAGCAGCCAAGGTGGTGTTACCGGGGAGCTGTTTTTT,CASSQGGVTGELFF
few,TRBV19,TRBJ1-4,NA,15,TGTGCCAGTAGTATCCGGGGGGCGATGAATGAAAAACTGTTTTTT,CASSIRGAMNEKLFF
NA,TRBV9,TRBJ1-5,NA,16,TGTGCTAGCAGCGTAGGGAGCGGTAATAGCAATCAGCCCCAGCATTTT,CASSVGSGNSNQPQHF
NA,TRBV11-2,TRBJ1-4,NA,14,TGTGCCAGCAGCTTAGAAGGGAGGAGTGAAAAACTGTTTTTT,CASSLEGRSEKLFF
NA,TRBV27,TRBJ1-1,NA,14,TGTGCCAGCAGTTTTCGGCAGACGAACACTGAAGCTTTCTTT,CASSFRQTNTEAFF
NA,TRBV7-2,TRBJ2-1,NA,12,TGTGCCAGCAGCTGGGGGCCAGGGGAGCAGTTCTTC,CASSWGPGEQFF
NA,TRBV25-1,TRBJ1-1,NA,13,TGTGCCAGCAGTGAAACAGGGCGGGCTGAAGCTTTCTTT,CASSETGRAEAFF
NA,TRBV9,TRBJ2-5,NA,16,TGTGCCAGCAGCGTAGGTGGGGGGCGCGCCGACGAGACCCAGTACTTC,CASSVGGGRADETQYF
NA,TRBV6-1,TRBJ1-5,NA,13,TGTGCCAGCAGTGGGACGGGCTATCAGCCCCAGCATTTT,CASSGTGYQPQHF
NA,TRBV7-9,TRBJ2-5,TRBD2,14,TGTGCCAGCAGCCACGGGAGGGAGCAAGAGACCCAGTACTTC,CASSHGREQETQYF
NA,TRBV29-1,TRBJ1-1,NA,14,TGCAGCGTTGAAGCTCGGGGGGGGTATACTGAAGCTTTCTTT,CSVEARGGYTEAFF
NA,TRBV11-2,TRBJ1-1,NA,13,TGTGCCAGCAGCTTAGGCGTTTACACTGAAGCTTTCTTT,CASSLGVYTEAFF
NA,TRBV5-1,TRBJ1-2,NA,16,TGCGCCAGCAGCTCTCTGATGCAGGGGCCTACCTATGGCTACACCTTC,CASSSLMQGPTYGYTF